These 26 T cell receptor beta chains originate from one sample sequenced in a study of cytomegalovirus exposure and HLA in healthy donors. PCR employed 60 Vbeta and 13 Jbeta primers. The data were produced by immunoSEQ multiplex PCR, yet TCRdb's version contains in-frame clones alone and is incomplete. This sample carries some 160,000 clones, roughly 84% of them seen once, and the ten largest clones take 6.4%. Input material: PBMCs. These receptors originate from a man over 45 in good health and CMV-seropositive.

The chain links TRBV7-9 to TRBJ1-4; no definite D call. Trimming took 5 bases from V and 4 from J, leaving 14 bases between them. The CDR3 is 15 residues long. Per the germline V gene, CDR1 is SEHNR and CDR2 is FQNEAQ (reference sequence). This chain's CDR3 is CASSPGDIFNEKLFF. CDR3 DNA sequence: TGTGCCAGCAGCCCCGGGGATATTTTTAATGAAAAACTGTTTTTT. The full variable domain, with the rest looked up from reference TRBV7-9 and TRBJ1-4, is DTGVSQNPRHKITKRGQNVTFRCDPISEHNRLYWYRQTLGQGPEFLTYFQNEAQLEKSRLLSDRFSAERPKGSFSTLEIQRTEQGDSAMYLCASSPGDIFNEKLFFGSGTQLSVL.

Only one count was recorded for this clone. The CDR3 bases are TGTGCCACCAGCAGAGATTGGGCAGGGAACTATGAAAAACTGTTTTTT. This translates into CATSRDWAGNYEKLFF. J is TRBJ1-4 and V is TRBV15, with D maybe TRBD1 (5 bases). The germline gives CDR1 LNHNV, CDR2 YYDKDF (reference sequence). The ends were cut back, 0 bases at V and 6 bases at J, with 14 bases in the middle. The CDR3 sequence is 16 residues long.

The chain is built from TRBV5-1 and TRBJ1-2; the match to TRBD1 covers 9 bases. The CDR3 covers 14 residues. Germline V gene lookup returns CDR1 SGHRS and CDR2 YFSETQ. V lost 3 bases and J lost 6; bases outside the gene matches: 6. This CDR3 reads CASSSTGTGNGYTF. DNA for the CDR3: TGCGCCAGCAGCTCTACCGGGACAGGGAATGGCTACACCTTC.

This chain joins TRBV11-2 and TRBJ2-7; a possible D gene is TRBD2 (5 bases). Trimming left V 5 bases short and J 5 bases short, with 10 bases between. The CDR3 spans 12 residues. Germline V gene data show CDR1 as SGHAT and CDR2 as FQNNGV. CDR3 protein: CASSLIANEQYF. Written as DNA, the CDR3 is TGTGCCAGCAGCCTCATAGCGAACGAGCAGTACTTC. The full variable domain, completed using reference TRBV11-2 and TRBJ2-7, is EAGVAQSPRYKIIEKRQSVAFWCNPISGHATLYWYQQILGQGPKLLIQFQNNGVVDDSQLPKDRFSAERLKGVDSTLKIQPAKLEDSAVYLCASSLIANEQYFGPGTRLTVT.

This clone was detected a few times. The chain uses TRBV6-5 and TRBJ2-7; 11 positions match TRBD1. The CDR3 has 13 residues. J gave up 6 bases and V 6 bases, and 4 bases lay outside the gene matches. The germline gives CDR1 MNHEY, CDR2 SVGAGI. DNA of the CDR3: TGTGCCAGCAGCCGGACAGGGGGCGCCGAGCAGTACTTC. Translation gives CASSRTGGAEQYF.

The chain joins TRBV4-1 to TRBJ1-2; TRBD1 aligns across 7 bases. The CDR3 runs to 16 residues. Per germline, CDR1 MGHRA and CDR2 YSYEKL. J lost 1 base, V lost 4 bases, and 9 bases had no gene match. This CDR3 is CASSLSIGGGNYGYTF. The CDR3 region has the DNA TGCGCCAGCAGCCTGTCTATAGGGGGCGGTAACTATGGCTACACCTTC.

This chain connects TRBV5-1 to TRBJ1-6; 7 positions match TRBD1. This CDR3 is built from 14 residues. Germline lookup yields CDR1 SGHRS and CDR2 YFSETQ. V was pared by 4 bases and J by 7 bases, with 5 bases of the junction left unmatched. The CDR3, as DNA: TGCGCCAGCAGCCGTGAGACAGGGAATTCACCCCTCCACTTT. Protein: CASSRETGNSPLHF.

The gene calls are TRBV5-6 and TRBJ2-4; 8 nucleotides align to TRBD1. V lost 3 bases and J lost 8; bases outside the gene matches: 7. Per germline, CDR1 SGHDT and CDR2 YYEEEE. The CDR3 loop spans 14 amino acids. This CDR3 is CASSYQGASDIQYF. CDR3 coding DNA: TGTGCCAGCAGCTATCAGGGGGCATCGGACATTCAGTACTTC.

The chain links TRBV6-5 to TRBJ2-5; no clear D. CDR1 is MNHEY, CDR2 SVGAGI, per germline. This CDR3 is 13 amino acids long. Trimming removed 6 bases at V and 2 bases at J, with 10 bases between. DNA for the CDR3: TGTGCCAGCAGAAACGAGGATCAAGAGACCCAGTACTTC. Translation: CASRNEDQETQYF.

The CDR3 reads CASSKPRGTEAFF. CDR3 in DNA: TGTGCCAGCAGTAAACCCAGGGGAACTGAAGCTTTCTTT. The chain employs TRBV6-5 and TRBJ1-1; D possibly corresponds to TRBD1 (6 bases). Trimming shortened V by 5 bases and J by 5 bases, and 12 bases separated the two germline ends. Germline CDR1 reads MNHEY; CDR2 reads SVGAGI. The CDR3 runs 13 residues.

The rearrangement uses TRBV7-9 and TRBJ1-2; D is ambiguous. CDR1 SEHNR and CDR2 FQNEAQ come from the germline V gene (reference sequence). The CDR3 is 15 amino acids. Trimming left V 1 base short and J 2 bases short, with 11 bases between. CDR3 protein: CASSLDGQRNYGYTF. CDR3 in DNA: TGTGCCAGCAGCTTAGATGGTCAGCGAAACTATGGCTACACCTTC.

This clone has more than one count but fewer than ten. The genes are TRBV7-8 and TRBJ1-1; D is undetermined. CDR3 length equals 14 residues. V was clipped by 0 bases and J by 0 bases, with 5 bases between them. Per germline, CDR1 SGHVS and CDR2 FQNEAQ. The DNA for the CDR3 is TGTGCCAGCAGCTTAGCAGAGCTGAACACTGAAGCTTTCTTT. Protein sequence: CASSLAELNTEAFF.

The rearrangement links TRBV27 to TRBJ1-6; 7 bases are shared with TRBD1. Per germline, CDR1 MNHEY and CDR2 SMNVEV (reference sequence). This CDR3 spans 11 amino acids. The ends lost 9 bases at V and 14 bases at J; junction bases unmatched: 7. In DNA, the CDR3 is TGTGCCAGTAGACAGGGTAAAGCCCTCCACTTT. Its translation: CASRQGKALHF.

V usage is TRBV7-9 and J usage is TRBJ2-1; 8 nucleotides align to TRBD2. Per the germline V gene, CDR1 is SEHNR and CDR2 is FQNEAQ (reference sequence). Unmatched junction bases numbered 4, after V lost 6 bases and J lost 0 bases. The CDR3 totals 15 residues. CDR3 amino acids: CASRDGLASYNEQFF. The CDR3 coding sequence is TGTGCCAGCAGAGACGGACTAGCCTCCTACAATGAGCAGTTCTTC.

Turning to this clone: At one end, the junction sequence differs from germline, possibly due to a read error. J is TRBJ1-1 and V is TRBV7-9; a weak D match, TRBD1 (6 bases). This CDR3 contains 13 residues. The germline gives CDR1 SEHNR, CDR2 FQNEAQ (reference sequence). The CDR3 reads CASNLGGRTEAFF. The CDR3 nucleotides read TGTGCCAGCAACTTAGGGGGGCGGACTGAAGCTTTCTTT.

The chain links TRBV23-1 to TRBJ2-7; TRBD2 agrees at 10 bases. TRBV23-1 is an ORF, with its function uncertain. V shed 6 bases, J shed 2 bases, and the junction held 10 bases outside the gene matches. The CDR3 length is 16 residues. The DNA of the CDR3 is TGCGCCAGCAGCTCTCAGTTAGCGGGAGGCCCCTACGAGCAGTACGTC. This codes for CASSSQLAGGPYEQYV.

The chain links TRBV10-3 to TRBJ1-3; D gene unclear. V gave up 0 bases and J gave up 5 bases, with 8 bases separating them. From germline, CDR1 is ENHRY and CDR2 SYGVKD. The CDR3 is made up of 14 amino acids. CDR3 protein: CAISESPGRNTIYF. The CDR3 nucleotides read TGTGCCATCAGTGAGTCACCAGGAAGAAACACCATATATTTT.

V is TRBV5-5 and J is TRBJ2-5; 8 nucleotides agree with TRBD2. This CDR3 is built from 14 residues. Germline V gene lookup returns CDR1 SGHKS and CDR2 YYEKEE (reference sequence). J lost 2 bases, V lost 0 bases, and 0 bases had no gene match. CDR3 sequence: CASSLASGQETQYF. Written as DNA, the CDR3 is TGTGCCAGCAGCTTGGCTAGCGGGCAAGAGACCCAGTACTTC.

This clone occurred a few times. The J gene is TRBJ2-5, the V gene TRBV7-8; 8 positions match TRBD1. V lost 3 bases, J lost 5 bases, and 5 bases stayed unmatched. CDR1 SGHVS and CDR2 FQNEAQ come from the germline V gene. This CDR3 has 14 residues. DNA of the CDR3: TGTGCCAGCAGCTTCCCAGGGGGCGACGAGACCCAGTACTTC. This encodes CASSFPGGDETQYF. The full variable domain, rest sourced from reference TRBV7-8 and TRBJ2-5, is GAGVSQSPRYKVAKRGQDVALRCDPISGHVSLFWYQQALGQGPEFLTYFQNEAQLDKSGLPSDRFFAERPEGSVSTLKIQRTQQEDSAVYLCASSFPGGDETQYFGPGTRLLVL.

The gene calls are TRBV5-1 and TRBJ2-3; TRBD2 agrees at 8 bases. The germline gives CDR1 SGHRS, CDR2 YFSETQ. This CDR3 is 16 amino acids long. The V segment lost 0 bases and the J segment 0 bases; nucleotides outside the gene matches: 3. This CDR3 reads CASSLAIAGSTDTQYF. The CDR3 nucleotides read TGCGCCAGCAGCTTGGCAATAGCGGGGAGCACAGATACGCAGTATTTT. Combining the CDR3 with reference TRBV5-1 and TRBJ2-3 gives the whole variable domain KAGVTQTPRYLIKTRGQQVTLSCSPISGHRSVSWYQQTPGQGLQFLFEYFSETQRNKGNFPGRFSGRQFSNSRSEMNVSTLELGDSALYLCASSLAIAGSTDTQYFGPGTRLTVL.

The gene calls are TRBV5-1 and TRBJ2-5; 11 bases agree with TRBD2. The CDR3 runs to 15 residues. Germline CDR1 and CDR2: SGHRS and YFSETQ. Trimming removed 4 bases from V and 1 base from J; junction bases left unmatched: 3. The CDR3 is CASSTGLAGQETQYF. As DNA, the CDR3 is TGCGCCAGCAGCACCGGACTAGCGGGCCAAGAGACCCAGTACTTC. Based on the CDR3 plus reference TRBV5-1 and TRBJ2-5, the full variable domain is KAGVTQTPRYLIKTRGQQVTLSCSPISGHRSVSWYQQTPGQGLQFLFEYFSETQRNKGNFPGRFSGRQFSNSRSEMNVSTLELGDSALYLCASSTGLAGQETQYFGPGTRLLVL.

This chain uses TRBV15 with TRBJ1-2; 7 bases match TRBD1. Unmatched junction bases numbered 8, after V lost 2 bases and J lost 8 bases. The CDR3 runs 14 residues. Germline V CDR1 and CDR2: LNHNV, YYDKDF (reference sequence). CDR3 amino acids: CATSRPGGVRGYTF. For the CDR3, the DNA is TGTGCCACCAGCAGACCAGGGGGAGTAAGGGGCTACACCTTC.

The CDR3 protein is CASTRLAGGLNTGELFF. CDR3 nucleotides: TGCGCCAGCACCCGACTAGCGGGGGGGCTGAACACCGGGGAGCTGTTTTTT. The J gene is TRBJ2-2, the V gene TRBV5-1; 14 bases fit TRBD2. The trim removed 6 bases at V and 1 base at J, leaving 5 bases unmatched. Germline V gives CDR1 SGHRS, CDR2 YFSETQ. This CDR3 spans 17 amino acids.

This clone turned up a few times. V and J are TRBV7-9 and TRBJ1-2, with D perhaps matching TRBD1 (5 bases). This CDR3 is built from 13 residues. The V and J ends lost 0 bases and 8 bases respectively, with 10 bases between them. Germline lookup yields CDR1 SEHNR and CDR2 FQNEAQ (reference sequence). Here the CDR3 DNA reads TGTGCCAGCAGCTTAGCAGGGGCGCAGGGCTACACCTTC. It encodes CASSLAGAQGYTF. Supplemented by reference TRBV7-9 and TRBJ1-2, the full variable domain reads DTGVSQNPRHKITKRGQNVTFRCDPISEHNRLYWYRQTLGQGPEFLTYFQNEAQLEKSRLLSDRFSAERPKGSFSTLEIQRTEQGDSAMYLCASSLAGAQGYTFGSGTRLTVV.

The chain couples TRBV6-1 to TRBJ1-2; 8 positions match TRBD1. V was clipped by 3 bases and J by 3 bases; unmatched bases: 6. This CDR3 comprises 15 residues. CDR1 MNHNS and CDR2 SASEGT come from the germline V gene. For the CDR3, the DNA is TGTGCCAGCAGTGACAGGGGGCGGTCGGACTATGGCTACACCTTC. Protein: CASSDRGRSDYGYTF.

This clone has only a few counts. The J gene is TRBJ2-1, the V gene TRBV5-6; 8 positions match TRBD2. J gave up 4 bases and V 3 bases, and 9 bases lay outside the gene matches. This CDR3 contains 16 residues. Germline V gene data show CDR1 as SGHDT and CDR2 as YYEEEE. CDR3 in amino acids: CASSSGVGGGYNEQFF. For the CDR3, the DNA is TGTGCCAGCAGCTCCGGGGTTGGCGGGGGGTACAATGAGCAGTTCTTC.